This T cell receptor beta chain was identified during a study of blood T cell repertoires in COVID-19. At the level of the study: Sources were T cells, B-cell-depleted T cells, or PBMCs; the material itself was cDNA or gDNA.

Data came from immunoSEQ multiplex PCR; TCRdb stores just in-frame clones and leaves some out. The repertoire holds about 63,000 clones, about 73% seen once, with roughly 27% in the top ten. Germline V gives CDR1 MDHEN, CDR2 SYDVKM. The CDR3 consists of 15 residues. With 5 bases removed from V and 2 bases from J, the gap between germline ends came to 16 bases. This receptor was taken from a woman aged 80 or over with acute or convalescent COVID-19. What was sequenced was peripheral blood. The V call is TRBV28, the J call TRBJ2-7; a weak D match, TRBD1 (6 bases). CDR3 sequence reads: CASSPRRQAAYEQYF. CDR3 nucleotide sequence: TGTGCCAGCAGTCCACGACGACAGGCCGCCTACGAGCAGTACTTC.